The present TCR beta chain was sequenced within a study of PD-1 blockade in classical Hodgkin lymphoma. Overall study results and limits: Differences between repertoires have undefined causes, possibly disease activity or prior therapy. Significantly greater TCR diversity emerged by C4D1 in CD4+ cells but not CD8+ cells. A reduction in baseline TCR diversity was reportedly seen in newly diagnosed patients relative to healthy donors.

Autologous stem cell transplantation was followed by relapse in every patient, and brentuximab vedotin exposure varied. Best responses included complete response and partial response; otherwise, the best response was progressive disease. Details on this clone: What it binds is not known.

TCRdb's table, derived via immunoSEQ multiplex PCR, lists solely in-frame clones and lacks some. The table includes around 19,000 clones, nearly 75% detected once. There are 15 residues in the CDR3. Trimming removed 1 base at V and 0 bases at J, with 8 bases between. Germline V gene data show CDR1 as SGHAT and CDR2 as FQNNGV. The clonotype comes from a human donor with classical Hodgkin lymphoma. The source was peripheral blood mononuclear cells (PBMCs), collected before the second cycle of nivolumab. V gene TRBV11-2 combines with J gene TRBJ2-3; no clear D gene. This CDR3 is CASSLAGRSTDTQYF. The DNA for the CDR3 is TGTGCCAGCAGCTTAGCCGGACGGAGCACAGATACGCAGTATTTT.